Here is one T cell receptor beta chain with its context. This entry is derived from a study of control samples from healthy donors and cancer patients. The ends were cut back, 5 bases at V and 2 bases at J, with 13 bases in the middle. Germline values: CDR1 MNHEY, CDR2 SVGAGI. The CDR3 runs 14 residues. Measured with immunoSEQ multiplex PCR; TCRdb has only the in-frame clones, and not every one. The repertoire holds 150,000 or so clones, with 88% as singletons. The rearrangement links TRBV6-5 to TRBJ2-7; no definite D call. The TCR originated in a woman between 25 and 40 years old in good health. Material for sequencing was blood. The CDR3 spells CASSPRTPAYEQYF. The CDR3 region has the DNA TGTGCCAGCAGTCCCCGGACGCCTGCCTACGAGCAGTACTTC.